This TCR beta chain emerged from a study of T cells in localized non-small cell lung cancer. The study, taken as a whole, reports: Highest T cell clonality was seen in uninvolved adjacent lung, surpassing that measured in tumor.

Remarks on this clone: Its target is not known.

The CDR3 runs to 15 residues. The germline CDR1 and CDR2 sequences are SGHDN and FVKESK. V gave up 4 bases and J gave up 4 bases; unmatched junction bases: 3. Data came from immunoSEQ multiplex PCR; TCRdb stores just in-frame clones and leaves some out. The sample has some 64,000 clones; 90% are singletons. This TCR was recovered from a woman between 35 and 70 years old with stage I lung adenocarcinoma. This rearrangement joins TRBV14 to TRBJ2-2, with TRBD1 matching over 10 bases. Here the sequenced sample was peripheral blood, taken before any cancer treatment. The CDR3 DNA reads TGTGCCAGCAGCCGCAGGACAGGGGGCACCGGGGAGCTGTTTTTT. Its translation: CASSRRTGGTGELFF.